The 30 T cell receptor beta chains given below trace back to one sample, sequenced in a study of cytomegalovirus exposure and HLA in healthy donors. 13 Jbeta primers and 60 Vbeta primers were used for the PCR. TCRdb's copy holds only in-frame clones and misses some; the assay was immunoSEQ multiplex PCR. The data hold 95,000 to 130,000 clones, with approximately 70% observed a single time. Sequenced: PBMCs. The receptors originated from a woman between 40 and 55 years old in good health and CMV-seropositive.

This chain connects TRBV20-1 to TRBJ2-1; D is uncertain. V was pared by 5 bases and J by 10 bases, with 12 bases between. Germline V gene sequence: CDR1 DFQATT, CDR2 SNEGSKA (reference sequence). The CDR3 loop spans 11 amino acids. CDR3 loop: CSAPLRQEQFF. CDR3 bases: TGCAGTGCTCCCTTGAGGCAAGAGCAGTTCTTC.

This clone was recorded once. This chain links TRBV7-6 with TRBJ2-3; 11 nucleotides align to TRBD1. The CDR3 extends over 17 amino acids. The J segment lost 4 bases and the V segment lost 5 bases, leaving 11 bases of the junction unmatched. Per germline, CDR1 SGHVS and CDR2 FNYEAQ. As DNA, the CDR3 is TGTGCCAGCAGCCCACATGAGGACAGGGGGCCTTCAGATACGCAGTATTTT. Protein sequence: CASSPHEDRGPSDTQYF. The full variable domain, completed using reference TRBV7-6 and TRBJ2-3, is GAGVSQSPRYKVTKRGQDVALRCDPISGHVSLYWYRQALGQGPEFLTYFNYEAQQDKSGLPNDRFSAERPEGSISTLTIQRTEQRDSAMYRCASSPHEDRGPSDTQYFGPGTRLTVL.

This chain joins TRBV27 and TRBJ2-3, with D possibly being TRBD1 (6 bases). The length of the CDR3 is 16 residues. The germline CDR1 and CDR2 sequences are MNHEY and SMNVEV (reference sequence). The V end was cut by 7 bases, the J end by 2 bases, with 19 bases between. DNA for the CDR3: TGTGCCAGCAAAAAGGGGGTCAGAGGGGACACAGATACGCAGTATTTT. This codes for CASKKGVRGDTDTQYF.

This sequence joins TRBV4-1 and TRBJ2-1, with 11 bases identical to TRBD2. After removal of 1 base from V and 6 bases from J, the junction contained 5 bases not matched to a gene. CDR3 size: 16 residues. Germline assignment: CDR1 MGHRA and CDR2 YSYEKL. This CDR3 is CASSQVTSGSLNEQFF. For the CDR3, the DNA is TGCGCCAGCAGCCAAGTAACTAGCGGGAGCCTCAATGAGCAGTTCTTC.

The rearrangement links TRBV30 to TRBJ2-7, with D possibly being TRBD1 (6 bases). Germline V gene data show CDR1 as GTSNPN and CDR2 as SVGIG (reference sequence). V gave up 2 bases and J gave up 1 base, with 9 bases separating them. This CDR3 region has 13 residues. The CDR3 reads CAWSLDSSYEQYF. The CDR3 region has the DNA TGTGCCTGGAGTTTGGACAGTTCCTACGAGCAGTACTTC.

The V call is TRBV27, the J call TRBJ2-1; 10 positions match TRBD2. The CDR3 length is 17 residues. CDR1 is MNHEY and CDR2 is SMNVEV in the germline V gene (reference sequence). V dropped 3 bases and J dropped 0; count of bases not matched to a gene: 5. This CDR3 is CASSFPEREGSYNEQFF. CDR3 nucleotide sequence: TGTGCCAGCAGTTTCCCCGAGCGGGAGGGCTCCTACAATGAGCAGTTCTTC.

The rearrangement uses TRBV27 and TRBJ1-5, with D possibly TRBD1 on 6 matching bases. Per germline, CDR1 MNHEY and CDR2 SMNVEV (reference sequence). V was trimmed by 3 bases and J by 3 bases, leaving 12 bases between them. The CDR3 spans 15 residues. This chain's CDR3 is CASSFGRGYNQPQHF. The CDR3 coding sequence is TGTGCCAGCAGTTTCGGCAGGGGATACAATCAGCCCCAGCATTTT.

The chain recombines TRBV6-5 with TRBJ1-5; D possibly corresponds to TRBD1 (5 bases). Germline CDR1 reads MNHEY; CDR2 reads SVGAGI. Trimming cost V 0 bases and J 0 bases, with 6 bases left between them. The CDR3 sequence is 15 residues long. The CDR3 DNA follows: TGTGCCAGCAGTTACTCAGACAGTAGCAATCAGCCCCAGCATTTT. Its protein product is CASSYSDSSNQPQHF.

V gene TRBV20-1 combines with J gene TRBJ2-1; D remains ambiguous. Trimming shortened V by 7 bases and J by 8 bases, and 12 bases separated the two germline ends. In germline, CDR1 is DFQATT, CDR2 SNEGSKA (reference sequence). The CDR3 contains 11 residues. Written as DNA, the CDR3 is TGCAGTGTCCAGAGGCACTATGAGCAGTTCTTC. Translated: CSVQRHYEQFF.

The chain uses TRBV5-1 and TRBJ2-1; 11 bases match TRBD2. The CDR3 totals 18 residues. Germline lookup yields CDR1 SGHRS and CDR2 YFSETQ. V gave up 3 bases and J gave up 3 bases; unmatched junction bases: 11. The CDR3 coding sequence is TGCGCCAGCAGCTGGGGGGATAGCGGGAGGGCCTTCTACAATGAGCAGTTCTTC. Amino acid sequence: CASSWGDSGRAFYNEQFF.

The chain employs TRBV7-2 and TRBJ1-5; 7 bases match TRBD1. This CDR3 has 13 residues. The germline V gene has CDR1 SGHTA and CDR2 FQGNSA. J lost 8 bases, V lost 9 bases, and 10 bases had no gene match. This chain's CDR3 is CASCDRVGEPQHF. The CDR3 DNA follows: TGTGCCAGTTGTGACAGGGTAGGTGAGCCCCAGCATTTT.

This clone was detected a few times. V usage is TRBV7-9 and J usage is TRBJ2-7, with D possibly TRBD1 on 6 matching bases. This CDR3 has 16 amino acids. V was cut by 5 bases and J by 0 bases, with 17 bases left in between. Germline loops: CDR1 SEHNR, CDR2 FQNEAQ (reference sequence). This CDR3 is CASSPRDTGNSYEQYF. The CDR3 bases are TGTGCCAGCAGCCCCCGGGACACCGGGAACTCCTACGAGCAGTACTTC.

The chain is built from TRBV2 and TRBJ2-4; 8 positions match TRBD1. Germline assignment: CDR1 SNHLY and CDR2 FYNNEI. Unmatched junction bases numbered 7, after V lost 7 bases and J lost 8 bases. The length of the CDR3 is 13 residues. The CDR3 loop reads CASTVRTGYIQYF. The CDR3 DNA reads TGTGCCAGCACGGTCAGGACAGGGTACATTCAGTACTTC. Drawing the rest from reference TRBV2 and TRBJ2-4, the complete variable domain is EPEVTQTPSHQVTQMGQEVILRCVPISNHLYFYWYRQILGQKVEFLVSFYNNEISEKSEIFDDQFSVERPDGSNFTLKIRSTKLEDSAMYFCASTVRTGYIQYFGAGTRLSVL.

CDR3 in amino acids: CASGHTGNTIYF. The CDR3 nucleotides read TGTGCCAGCGGACACACTGGAAACACCATATATTTT. V is TRBV27 and J is TRBJ1-3; tentatively, D is TRBD1 (5 bases). Trimming pared 8 bases from V and 2 bases from J, leaving 7 bases between. This CDR3 is built from 12 residues. Germline-derived CDR1 and CDR2 are MNHEY and SMNVEV (reference sequence).

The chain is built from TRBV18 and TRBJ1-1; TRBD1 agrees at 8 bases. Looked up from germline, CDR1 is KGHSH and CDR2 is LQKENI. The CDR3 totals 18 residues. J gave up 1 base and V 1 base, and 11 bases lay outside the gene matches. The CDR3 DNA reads TGTGCCAGCTCACCACGAGGGCAGGGGGCGCGGCCGAACACTGAAGCTTTCTTT. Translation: CASSPRGQGARPNTEAFF.

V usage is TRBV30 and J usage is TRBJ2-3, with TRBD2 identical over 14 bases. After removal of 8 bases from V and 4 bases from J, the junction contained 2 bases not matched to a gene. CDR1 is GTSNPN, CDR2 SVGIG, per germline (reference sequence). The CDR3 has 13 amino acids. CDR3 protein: CAGTSGSSDTQYF. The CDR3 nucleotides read TGTGCCGGGACTAGCGGGAGCTCAGATACGCAGTATTTT.

CDR3 in DNA: TGTGCCTGGAGCGAAGCGCGTAGCGGGAGGGCCTGGAACACCGGGGAGCTGTTTTTT. The encoded protein is CAWSEARSGRAWNTGELFF. The chain employs TRBV30 and TRBJ2-2; 11 bases agree with TRBD2. This CDR3 has 19 residues. In germline, CDR1 is GTSNPN, CDR2 SVGIG (reference sequence). V lost 3 bases and J lost 1; bases outside the gene matches: 13.

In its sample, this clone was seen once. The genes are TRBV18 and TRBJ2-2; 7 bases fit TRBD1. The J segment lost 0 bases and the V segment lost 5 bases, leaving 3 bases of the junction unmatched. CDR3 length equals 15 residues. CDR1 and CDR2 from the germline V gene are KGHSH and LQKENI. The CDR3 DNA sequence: TGTGCCAGCTCATTGGGACAGACGAACACCGGGGAGCTGTTTTTT. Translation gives CASSLGQTNTGELFF.

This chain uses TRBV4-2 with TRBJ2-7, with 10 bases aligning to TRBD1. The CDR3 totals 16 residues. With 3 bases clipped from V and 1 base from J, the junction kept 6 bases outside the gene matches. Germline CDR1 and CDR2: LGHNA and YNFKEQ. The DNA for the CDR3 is TGTGCCAGCAGCCATCCCGGGACAGGGGATTCCTACGAGCAGTACTTC. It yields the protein CASSHPGTGDSYEQYF.

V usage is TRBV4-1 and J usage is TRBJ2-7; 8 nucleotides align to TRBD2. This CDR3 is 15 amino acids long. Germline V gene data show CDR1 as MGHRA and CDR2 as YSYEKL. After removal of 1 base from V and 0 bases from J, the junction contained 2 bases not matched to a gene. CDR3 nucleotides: TGCGCCAGCAGCCAAGTGAGCGGGAGCTCCTACGAGCAGTACTTC. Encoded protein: CASSQVSGSSYEQYF.

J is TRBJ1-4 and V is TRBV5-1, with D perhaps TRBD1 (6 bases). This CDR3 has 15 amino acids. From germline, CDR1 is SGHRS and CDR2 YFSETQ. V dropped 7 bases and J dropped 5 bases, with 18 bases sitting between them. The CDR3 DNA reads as TGCGCCAGCCGGCAACAGACAGGCGGGAATGAAAAACTGTTTTTT. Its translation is CASRQQTGGNEKLFF.

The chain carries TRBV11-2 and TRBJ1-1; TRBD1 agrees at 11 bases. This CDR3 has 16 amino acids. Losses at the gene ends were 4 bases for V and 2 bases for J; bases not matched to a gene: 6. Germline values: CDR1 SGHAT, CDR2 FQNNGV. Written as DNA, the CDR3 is TGTGCCAGCAGCTCAAAGGACAGGGGGCGTAACACTGAAGCTTTCTTT. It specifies CASSSKDRGRNTEAFF. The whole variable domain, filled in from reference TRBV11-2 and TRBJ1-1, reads EAGVAQSPRYKIIEKRQSVAFWCNPISGHATLYWYQQILGQGPKLLIQFQNNGVVDDSQLPKDRFSAERLKGVDSTLKIQPAKLEDSAVYLCASSSKDRGRNTEAFFGQGTRLTVV.

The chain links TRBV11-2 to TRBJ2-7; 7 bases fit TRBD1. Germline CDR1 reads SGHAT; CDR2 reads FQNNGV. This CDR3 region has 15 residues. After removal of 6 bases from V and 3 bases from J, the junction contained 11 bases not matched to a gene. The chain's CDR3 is CASSRNRDSNYEQYF. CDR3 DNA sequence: TGTGCCAGCAGTCGGAACCGGGACAGCAACTACGAGCAGTACTTC. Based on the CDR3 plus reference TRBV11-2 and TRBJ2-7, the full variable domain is EAGVAQSPRYKIIEKRQSVAFWCNPISGHATLYWYQQILGQGPKLLIQFQNNGVVDDSQLPKDRFSAERLKGVDSTLKIQPAKLEDSAVYLCASSRNRDSNYEQYFGPGTRLTVT.

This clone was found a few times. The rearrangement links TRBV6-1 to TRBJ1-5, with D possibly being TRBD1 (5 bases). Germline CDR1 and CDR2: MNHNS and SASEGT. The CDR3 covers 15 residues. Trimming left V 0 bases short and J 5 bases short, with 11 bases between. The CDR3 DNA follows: TGTGCCAGCAGTGAAGCGGGGTCAGGGTATCAGCCCCAGCATTTT. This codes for CASSEAGSGYQPQHF.

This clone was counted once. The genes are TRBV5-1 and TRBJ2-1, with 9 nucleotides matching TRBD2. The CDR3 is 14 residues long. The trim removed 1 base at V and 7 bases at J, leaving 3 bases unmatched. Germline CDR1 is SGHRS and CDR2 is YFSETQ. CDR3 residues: CASSLSLAGNEQFF. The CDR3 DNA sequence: TGCGCCAGCAGCTTGAGCCTAGCGGGAAATGAGCAGTTCTTC.

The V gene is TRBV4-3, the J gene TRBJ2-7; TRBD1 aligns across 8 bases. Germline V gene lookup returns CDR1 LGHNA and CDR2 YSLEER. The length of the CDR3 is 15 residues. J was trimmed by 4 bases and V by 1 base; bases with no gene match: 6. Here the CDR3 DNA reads TGCGCCAGCAGCCAAGTGTCAGGGGGCGGGTACGAGCAGTACTTC. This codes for CASSQVSGGGYEQYF.

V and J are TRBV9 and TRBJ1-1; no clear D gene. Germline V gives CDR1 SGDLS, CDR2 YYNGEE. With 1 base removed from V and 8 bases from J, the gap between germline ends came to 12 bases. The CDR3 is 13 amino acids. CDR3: CASSVFVEGEAFF. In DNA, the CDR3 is TGTGCCAGCAGCGTATTCGTCGAGGGAGAAGCTTTCTTT. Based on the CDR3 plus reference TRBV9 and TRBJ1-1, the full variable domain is DSGVTQTPKHLITATGQRVTLRCSPRSGDLSVYWYQQSLDQGLQFLIQYYNGEERAKGNILERFSAQQFPDLHSELNLSSLELGDSALYFCASSVFVEGEAFFGQGTRLTVV.

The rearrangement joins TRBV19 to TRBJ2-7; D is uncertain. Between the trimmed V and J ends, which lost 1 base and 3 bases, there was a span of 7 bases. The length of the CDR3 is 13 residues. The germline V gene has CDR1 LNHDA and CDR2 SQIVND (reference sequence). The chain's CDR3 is CASSIVGSYEQYF. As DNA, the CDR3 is TGTGCCAGTAGTATAGTGGGCAGCTACGAGCAGTACTTC. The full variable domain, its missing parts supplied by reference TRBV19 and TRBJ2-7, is DGGITQSPKYLFRKEGQNVTLSCEQNLNHDAMYWYRQDPGQGLRLIYYSQIVNDFQKGDIAEGYSVSREKKESFPLTVTSAQKNPTAFYLCASSIVGSYEQYFGPGTRLTVT.

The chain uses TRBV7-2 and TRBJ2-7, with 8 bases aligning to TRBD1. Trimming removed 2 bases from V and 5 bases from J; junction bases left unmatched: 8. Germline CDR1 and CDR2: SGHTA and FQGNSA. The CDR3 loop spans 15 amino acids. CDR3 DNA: TGTGCCAGCAGCTTATCTCTGACAGGGGTCAACGAGCAGTACTTC. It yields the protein CASSLSLTGVNEQYF. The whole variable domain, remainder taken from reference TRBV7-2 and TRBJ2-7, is GAGVSQSPSNKVTEKGKDVELRCDPISGHTALYWYRQSLGQGLEFLIYFQGNSAPDKSGLPSDRFSAERTGGSVSTLTIQRTQQEDSAVYLCASSLSLTGVNEQYFGPGTRLTVT.

The CDR3 loop is CASSRQGRTNYGYTF. The CDR3 DNA reads TGTGCCAGCAGCAGACAGGGCCGAACTAACTATGGCTACACCTTC. The V call is TRBV6-5, the J call TRBJ1-2; 7 positions agree with TRBD1. V shed 6 bases, J shed 0 bases, and the junction held 7 bases outside the gene matches. The CDR3 runs to 15 residues. CDR1 is MNHEY, CDR2 SVGAGI, per germline.